Listed below are T cell receptor beta chains from one sample, sequenced in a study of T-cell reconstitution after alpha-beta-depleted transplantation in children. In TCRdb, the PCR reads were re-called with MiXCR into one record per CDR3 protein. This table has 700,000 or so distinct CDR3 sequences, around 13% appearing once. The input for sequencing was PBMCs, taken before TCRalphabeta/CD19-depleted stem cell transplant. The receptor source for this set is a girl aged 2 to 10 with congenital amegakaryocytic thrombocytopenia, due to receive a stem cell transplant. The CDR3 runs from the conserved cysteine through the conserved F or W. D genes are given only for firm matches. Rows may omit the clone size; those that give it use once, few, many or a size class.

v_gene	j_gene	d_gene	abundance	CDR3aa	CDR3nt
TRBV11-2	TRBJ2-5	.	many	CASSLSGTLQETQYF	TGTGCCAGCAGCCTGTCCGGGACTCTCCAAGAGACCCAGTACTTC
TRBV29-1	TRBJ2-1	TRBD2	.	CSAEGDLTSGRPNEQFF	TGCAGCGCCGAGGGCGACCTGACTAGCGGGAGACCTAATGAGCAGTTCTTC
TRBV27	TRBJ2-5	.	few	CASSPLAVETQYF	TGTGCCAGCAGTCCCTTGGCAGTAGAGACCCAGTACTTC
TRBV5-1	TRBJ2-1	TRBD2	.	CASSSPGLSNNEQFF	TGCGCCAGCAGCTCTCCGGGACTATCCAACAATGAGCAGTTCTTC
TRBV20-1	TRBJ2-2	.	once	CSAGGGFGTGELFF	TGCAGTGCTGGGGGCGGGTTTGGGACTGGGGAGCTGTTTTTT
TRBV3-1	TRBJ2-3	.	few	CASSHPLSGDTQYF	TGTGCCAGCAGCCACCCCTTGTCGGGAGATACGCAGTATTTT
TRBV7-9	TRBJ1-5	TRBD1	many	CASSTSDRPNQPQHF	TGTGCCAGCAGCACCTCGGACAGGCCCAATCAGCCCCAGCATTTT
TRBV18	TRBJ2-1	.	few	CASSPLKGPDYNEQFF	TGTGCCAGCTCACCACTAAAGGGACCAGACTACAATGAGCAGTTCTTC
TRBV29-1	TRBJ2-7	TRBD1	.	CSVEGQGAYEQYF	TGCAGCGTTGAGGGACAGGGGGCCTACGAGCAGTACTTC
TRBV28	TRBJ2-7	.	many	CASSSPTQADTLSYEQYF	TGTGCCAGCAGTTCCCCCACCCAAGCCGACACTTTATCCTACGAGCAGTACTTC
TRBV18	TRBJ2-1	TRBD2	once	CASSPMPGGLSDNEQFF	TGTGCCAGCTCACCAATGCCGGGGGGACTATCGGACAATGAGCAGTTCTTC
TRBV29-1	TRBJ2-1	.	many	CSVEPSRPHNEQFF	TGCAGCGTTGAACCGAGTCGGCCCCACAATGAGCAGTTCTTC
TRBV3-1	TRBJ1-2	.	few	CASSQYDWSGRGFYGYTF	TGTGCCAGCAGCCAATACGATTGGTCGGGCCGCGGCTTCTATGGCTACACCTTC
TRBV5-1	TRBJ2-1	.	many	CASSLVQTAANEQFF	TGCGCCAGCAGCTTGGTCCAGACGGCGGCCAATGAGCAGTTCTTC
TRBV21-1	TRBJ2-7	.	many	CASRDGLGPSYEQYF	TGTGCCAGCAGGGATGGATTAGGGCCTTCCTACGAGCAGTACTTC
TRBV29-1	TRBJ1-1	.	many	CSVASQGRGTEAFF	TGCAGCGTTGCCTCACAGGGAAGGGGCACTGAAGCTTTCTTT
TRBV5-1	TRBJ2-3	.	many	CASSLGAGTDTQYF	TGTGCCAGCAGTTTAGGGGCAGGGACAGATACGCAGTATTTT
TRBV20-1	TRBJ2-5	.	many	CSGATVRETQYF	TGCAGTGGAGCGACAGTCCGGGAGACCCAGTACTTC
TRBV29-1	TRBJ2-1	TRBD2	few	CSVPGRRGGYNEQFF	TGCAGCGTCCCCGGGCGCCGCGGGGGGTACAATGAGCAGTTCTTC
TRBV12-3/TRBV12-4	TRBJ2-7	TRBD1	.	CASSQLGTGDIPPSYEQYF	TGTGCCAGCAGCCAGCTAGGGACAGGGGATATCCCCCCCTCCTACGAGCAGTACTTC
TRBV7-9	TRBJ1-4	.	few	CASSLVTVNEKLFF	TGTGCCAGCAGCTTAGTGACAGTTAATGAAAAACTGTTTTTT
TRBV12-3/TRBV12-4	TRBJ2-7	TRBD2	many	CASSKTSVPYEQYF	TGTGCCAGCAGTAAAACTAGCGTACCCTACGAGCAGTACTTC
TRBV12-3/TRBV12-4	TRBJ1-6	.	many	CASSTRGAGNSPLHF	TGTGCCAGCAGCACCCGGGGCGCCGGAAATTCACCCCTCCACTTT